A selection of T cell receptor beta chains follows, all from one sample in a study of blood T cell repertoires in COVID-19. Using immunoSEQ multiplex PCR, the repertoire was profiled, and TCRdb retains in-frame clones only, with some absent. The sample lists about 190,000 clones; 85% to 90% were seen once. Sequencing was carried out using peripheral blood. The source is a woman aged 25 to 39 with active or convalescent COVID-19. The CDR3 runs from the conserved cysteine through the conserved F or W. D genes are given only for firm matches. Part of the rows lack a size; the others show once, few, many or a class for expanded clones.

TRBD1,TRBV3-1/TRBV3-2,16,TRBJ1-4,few,TGTGCCAGCAGCCAAGTCTCGGGACAGGATAATGAAAAACTGTTTTTT,CASSQVSGQDNEKLFF
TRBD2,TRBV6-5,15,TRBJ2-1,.,TGTGCCAGCAGACTTGCTAGCGGGAGTACCAATGAGCAGTTCTTC,CASRLASGSTNEQFF
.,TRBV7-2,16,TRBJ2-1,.,TGTGCCAGCAGCTTAGATTTCTCGAGCTCCTACAATGAGCAGTTCTTC,CASSLDFSSSYNEQFF
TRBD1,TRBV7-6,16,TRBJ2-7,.,TGTGCCAGCAGCTATATGGGACAGGGCGGGGTGAACGAGCAGTACTTC,CASSYMGQGGVNEQYF
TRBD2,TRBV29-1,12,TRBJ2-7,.,TGCAGCGTTGTCAGGGAGGGGTACGAGCAGTACTTC,CSVVREGYEQYF
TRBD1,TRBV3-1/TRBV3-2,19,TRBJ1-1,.,TGTGCCAGCAGCCAAGATGTTTTCAGGGGGCAGGTTGCCGCCACTGAAGCTTTCTTT,CASSQDVFRGQVAATEAFF
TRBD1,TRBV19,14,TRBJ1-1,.,TGTGCCAGTAGGCTGGGACAGGGGAACACTGAAGCTTTCTTT,CASRLGQGNTEAFF
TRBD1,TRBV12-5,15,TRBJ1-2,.,TGTGCTAGTGCCCCCGGGACAGGGTACGGATATGGCTACACCTTC,CASAPGTGYGYGYTF
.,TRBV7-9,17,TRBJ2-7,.,TGTGCCAGCAGCTTAGTCGGCGGAGACCACCCCTCCTACGAGCAGTACTTC,CASSLVGGDHPSYEQYF
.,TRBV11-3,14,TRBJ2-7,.,TGTGCCAGCAGTCCGGGACTTCAAATATACGAGCAGTACTTC,CASSPGLQIYEQYF
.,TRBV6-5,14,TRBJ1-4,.,TGTGCCAGCAGTTATACAGGGCTTAATGAAAAACTGTTTTTT,CASSYTGLNEKLFF
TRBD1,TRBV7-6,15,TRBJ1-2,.,TGTGCCAGCAGCCAAGGACAGGGAGGAAGCTATGGCTACACCTTC,CASSQGQGGSYGYTF
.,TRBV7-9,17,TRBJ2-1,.,TGTGCCAGCAGCTTAGCGGGCCCTCTATCCCCCTACAATGAGCAGTTCTTC,CASSLAGPLSPYNEQFF
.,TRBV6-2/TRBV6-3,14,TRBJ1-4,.,TGTGCCAGCAGCCAAGGACAGCTTAATGAAAAACTGTTTTTT,CASSQGQLNEKLFF
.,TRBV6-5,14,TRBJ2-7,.,TGTGCCAGCAGTTACGGGGGGGGGCCCTACGAGCAGTACTTC,CASSYGGGPYEQYF
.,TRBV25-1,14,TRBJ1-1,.,TGTGCCAGCAGTGATCCCCGCCAGGCCACTGAAGCTTTCTTT,CASSDPRQATEAFF
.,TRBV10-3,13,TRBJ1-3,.,TGTGCCAACGCCCCGCGCCCTGGAAACACCATATATTTT,CANAPRPGNTIYF
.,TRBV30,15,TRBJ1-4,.,TGTGCCTGGAGTCCAAAGACATCAACTAATGAAAAACTGTTTTTT,CAWSPKTSTNEKLFF
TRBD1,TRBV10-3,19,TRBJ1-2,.,TGTGCCATCAGTGAATCGGGACCCACTTCCGGGACAGGGACGAGAGGCTACACCTTC,CAISESGPTSGTGTRGYTF
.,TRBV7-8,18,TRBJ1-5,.,TGTGCCAGCAGCACCCGACCCGAGGGGAGGATGGTACATCAGCCCCAGCATTTT,CASSTRPEGRMVHQPQHF
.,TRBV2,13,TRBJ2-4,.,TGTGCCAGCAGTGAATCAGGGGAGAACATTCAGTACTTC,CASSESGENIQYF
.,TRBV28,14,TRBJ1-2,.,TGTGCCAGCAGTTTGGAGCCATTTAACTATGGCTACACCTTC,CASSLEPFNYGYTF